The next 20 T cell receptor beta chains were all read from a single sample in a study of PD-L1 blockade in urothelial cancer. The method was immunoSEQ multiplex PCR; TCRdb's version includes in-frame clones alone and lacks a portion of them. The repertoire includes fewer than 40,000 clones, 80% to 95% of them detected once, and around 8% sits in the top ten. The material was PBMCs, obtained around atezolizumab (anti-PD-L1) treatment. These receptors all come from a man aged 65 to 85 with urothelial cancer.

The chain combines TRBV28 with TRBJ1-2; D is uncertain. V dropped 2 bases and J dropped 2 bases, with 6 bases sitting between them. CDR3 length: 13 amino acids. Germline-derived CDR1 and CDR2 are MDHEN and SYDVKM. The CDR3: CASSLQANYGYTF. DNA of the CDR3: TGTGCCAGCAGTTTACAGGCGAACTATGGCTACACCTTC.

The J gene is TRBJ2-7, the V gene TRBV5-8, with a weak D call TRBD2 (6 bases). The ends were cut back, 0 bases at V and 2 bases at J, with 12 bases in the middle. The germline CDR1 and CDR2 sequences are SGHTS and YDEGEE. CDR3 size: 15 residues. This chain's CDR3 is CASSLAGGATYEQYF. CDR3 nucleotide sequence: TGTGCCAGCAGCTTGGCCGGCGGGGCGACCTACGAGCAGTACTTC.

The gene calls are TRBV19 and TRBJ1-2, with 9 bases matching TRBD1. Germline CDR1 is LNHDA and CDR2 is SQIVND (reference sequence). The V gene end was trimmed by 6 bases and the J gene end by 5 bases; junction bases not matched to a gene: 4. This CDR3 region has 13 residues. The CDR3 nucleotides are TGTGCCAGTAGCGCGGGACAGGGATATGGCTACACCTTC. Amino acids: CASSAGQGYGYTF.

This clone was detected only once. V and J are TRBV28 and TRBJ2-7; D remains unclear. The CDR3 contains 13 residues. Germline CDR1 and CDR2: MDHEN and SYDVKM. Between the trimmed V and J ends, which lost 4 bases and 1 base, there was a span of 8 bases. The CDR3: CASSSHSSYEQYF. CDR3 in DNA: TGTGCCAGCAGTTCCCACTCGTCCTACGAGCAGTACTTC. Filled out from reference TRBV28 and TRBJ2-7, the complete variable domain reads DVKVTQSSRYLVKRTGEKVFLECVQDMDHENMFWYRQDPGLGLRLIYFSYDVKMKEKGDIPEGYSVSREKKERFSLILESASTNQTSMYLCASSSHSSYEQYFGPGTRLTVT.

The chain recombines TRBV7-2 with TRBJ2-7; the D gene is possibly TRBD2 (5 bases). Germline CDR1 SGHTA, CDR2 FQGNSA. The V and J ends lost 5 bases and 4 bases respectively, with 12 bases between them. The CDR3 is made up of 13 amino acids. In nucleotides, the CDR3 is TGTGCCAGCAGCCTCGAGAGGGTTTACGAGCAGTACTTC. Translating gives CASSLERVYEQYF.

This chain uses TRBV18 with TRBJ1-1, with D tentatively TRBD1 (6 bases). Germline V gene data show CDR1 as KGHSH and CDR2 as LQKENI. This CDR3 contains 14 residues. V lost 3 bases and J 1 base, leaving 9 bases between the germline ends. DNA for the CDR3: TGTGCCAGCTCACCCGGGACAACGAACACTGAAGCTTTCTTT. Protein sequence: CASSPGTTNTEAFF.

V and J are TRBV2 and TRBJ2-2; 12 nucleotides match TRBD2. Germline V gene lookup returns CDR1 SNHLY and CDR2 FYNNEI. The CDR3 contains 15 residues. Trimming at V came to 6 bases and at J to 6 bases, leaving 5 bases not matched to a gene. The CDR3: CASRELAGGAGELFF. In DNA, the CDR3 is TGTGCCAGCAGGGAACTAGCGGGAGGTGCCGGGGAGCTGTTTTTT. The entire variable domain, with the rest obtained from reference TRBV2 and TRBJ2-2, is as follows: EPEVTQTPSHQVTQMGQEVILRCVPISNHLYFYWYRQILGQKVEFLVSFYNNEISEKSEIFDDQFSVERPDGSNFTLKIRSTKLEDSAMYFCASRELAGGAGELFFGEGSRLTVL.

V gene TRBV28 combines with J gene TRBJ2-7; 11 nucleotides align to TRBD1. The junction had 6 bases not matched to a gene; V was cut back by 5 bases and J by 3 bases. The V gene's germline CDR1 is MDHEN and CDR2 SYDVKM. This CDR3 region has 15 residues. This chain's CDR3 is CASSPGTGGGYEQYF. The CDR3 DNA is TGTGCCAGCAGTCCCGGGACAGGGGGAGGCTACGAGCAGTACTTC.

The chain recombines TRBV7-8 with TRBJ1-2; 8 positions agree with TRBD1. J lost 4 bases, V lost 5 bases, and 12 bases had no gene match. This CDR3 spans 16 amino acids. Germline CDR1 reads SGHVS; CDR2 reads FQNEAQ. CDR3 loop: CASSESRGRGGYGYTF. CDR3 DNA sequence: TGTGCCAGCAGCGAAAGCAGGGGGCGTGGTGGCTATGGCTACACCTTC.

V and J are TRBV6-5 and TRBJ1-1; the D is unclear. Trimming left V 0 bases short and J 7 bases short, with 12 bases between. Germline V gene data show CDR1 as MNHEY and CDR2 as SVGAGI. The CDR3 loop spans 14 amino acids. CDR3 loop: CASSYSNSGSEAFF. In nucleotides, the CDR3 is TGTGCCAGCAGTTACTCGAATTCAGGCAGTGAAGCTTTCTTT.

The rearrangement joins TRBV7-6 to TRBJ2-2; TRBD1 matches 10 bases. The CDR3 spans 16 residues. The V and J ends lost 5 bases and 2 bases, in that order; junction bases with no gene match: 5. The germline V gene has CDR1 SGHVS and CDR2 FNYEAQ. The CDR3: CASSRETGGNTGELFF. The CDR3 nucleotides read TGTGCCAGCAGCCGAGAGACAGGGGGCAACACCGGGGAGCTGTTTTTT.

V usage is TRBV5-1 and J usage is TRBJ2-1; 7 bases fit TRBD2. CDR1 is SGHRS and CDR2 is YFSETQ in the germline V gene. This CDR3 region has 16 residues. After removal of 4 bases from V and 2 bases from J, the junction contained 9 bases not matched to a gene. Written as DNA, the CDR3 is TGCGCCAGCAGCACCGGACTAGACCGCCCCTACAATGAGCAGTTCTTC. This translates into CASSTGLDRPYNEQFF.

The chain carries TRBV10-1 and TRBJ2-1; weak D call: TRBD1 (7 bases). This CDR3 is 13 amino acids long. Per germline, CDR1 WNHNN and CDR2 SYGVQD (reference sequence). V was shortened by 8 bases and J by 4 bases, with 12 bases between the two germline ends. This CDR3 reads CASGGTVYNEQFF. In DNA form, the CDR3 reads TGCGCCAGCGGAGGGACAGTATACAATGAGCAGTTCTTC.

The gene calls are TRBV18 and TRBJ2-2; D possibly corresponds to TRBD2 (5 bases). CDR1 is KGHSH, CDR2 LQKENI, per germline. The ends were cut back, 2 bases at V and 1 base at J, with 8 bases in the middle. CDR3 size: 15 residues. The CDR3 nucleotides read TGTGCCAGCTCACCAACCAGCGGGAACACCGGGGAGCTGTTTTTT. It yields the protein CASSPTSGNTGELFF.

CDR3 protein: CAISESPGDEKLFF. CDR3 sequence (DNA): TGTGCCATCAGTGAGTCCCCAGGGGATGAAAAACTGTTTTTT. The chain joins TRBV10-3 to TRBJ1-4; a weak D match, TRBD1 (6 bases). V lost 0 bases to trimming and J lost 6 bases, with 8 bases between them. Germline CDR1 ENHRY, CDR2 SYGVKD. The CDR3 contains 14 residues.

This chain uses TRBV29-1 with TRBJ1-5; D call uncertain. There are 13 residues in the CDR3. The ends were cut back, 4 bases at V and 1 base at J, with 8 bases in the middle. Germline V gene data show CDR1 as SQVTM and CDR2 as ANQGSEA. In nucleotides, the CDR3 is TGCAGCGTTGGAGAACTAAGCAATCAGCCCCAGCATTTT. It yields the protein CSVGELSNQPQHF.

The CDR3 reads CASRTDSNTGELFF. In DNA form, the CDR3 reads TGCGCCAGCAGGACAGACTCGAACACCGGGGAGCTGTTTTTT. The rearrangement links TRBV10-1 to TRBJ2-2, with D possibly being TRBD1 (5 bases). The germline V gene has CDR1 WNHNN and CDR2 SYGVQD (reference sequence). This CDR3 has 14 residues. Trimming removed 6 bases at V and 0 bases at J, with 8 bases between.

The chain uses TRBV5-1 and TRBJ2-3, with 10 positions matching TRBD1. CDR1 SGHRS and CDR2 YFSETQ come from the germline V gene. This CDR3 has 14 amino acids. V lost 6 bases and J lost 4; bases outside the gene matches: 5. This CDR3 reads CASTMTGGADTQYF. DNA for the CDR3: TGCGCCAGCACAATGACAGGGGGCGCAGATACGCAGTATTTT. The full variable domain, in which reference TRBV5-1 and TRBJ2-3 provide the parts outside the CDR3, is KAGVTQTPRYLIKTRGQQVTLSCSPISGHRSVSWYQQTPGQGLQFLFEYFSETQRNKGNFPGRFSGRQFSNSRSEMNVSTLELGDSALYLCASTMTGGADTQYFGPGTRLTVL.

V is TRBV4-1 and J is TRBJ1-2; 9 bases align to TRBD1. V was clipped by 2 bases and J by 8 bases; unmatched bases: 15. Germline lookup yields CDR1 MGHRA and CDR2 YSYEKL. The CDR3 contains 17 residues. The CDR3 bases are TGCGCCAGCAGCCAAACGCCACAGGGGGCGCTTCAAAGAGGCTACACCTTC. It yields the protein CASSQTPQGALQRGYTF.

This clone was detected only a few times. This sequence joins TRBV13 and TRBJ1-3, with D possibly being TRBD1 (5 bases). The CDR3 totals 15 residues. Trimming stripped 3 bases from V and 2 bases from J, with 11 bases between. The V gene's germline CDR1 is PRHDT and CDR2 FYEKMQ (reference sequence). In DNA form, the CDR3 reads TGTGCCAGCAGCTTCCGTCGGGGGGCTGGAAACACCATATATTTT. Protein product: CASSFRRGAGNTIYF.